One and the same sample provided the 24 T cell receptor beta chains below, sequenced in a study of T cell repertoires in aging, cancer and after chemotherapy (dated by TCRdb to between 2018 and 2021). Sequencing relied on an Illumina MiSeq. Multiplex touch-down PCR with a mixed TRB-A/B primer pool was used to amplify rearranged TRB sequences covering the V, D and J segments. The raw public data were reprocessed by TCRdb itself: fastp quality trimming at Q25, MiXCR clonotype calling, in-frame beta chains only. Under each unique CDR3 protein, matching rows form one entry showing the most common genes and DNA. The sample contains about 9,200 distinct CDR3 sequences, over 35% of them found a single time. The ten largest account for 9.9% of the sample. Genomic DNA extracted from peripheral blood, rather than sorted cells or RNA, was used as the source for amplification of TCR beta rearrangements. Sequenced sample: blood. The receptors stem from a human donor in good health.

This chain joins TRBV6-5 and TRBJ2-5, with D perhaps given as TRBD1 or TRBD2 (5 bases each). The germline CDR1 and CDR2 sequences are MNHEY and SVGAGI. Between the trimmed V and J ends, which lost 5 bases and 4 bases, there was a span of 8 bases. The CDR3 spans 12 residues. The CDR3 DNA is TGTGCCAGCAGTCAGAGGGGAGAGACCCAGTACTTC. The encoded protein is CASSQRGETQYF.

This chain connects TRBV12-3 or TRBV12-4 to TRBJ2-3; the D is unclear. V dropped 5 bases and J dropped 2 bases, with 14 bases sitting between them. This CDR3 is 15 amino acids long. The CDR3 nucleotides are TGTGCCAGCAGTGCGGAGCCGCTACCCACAGATACGCAGTATTTT. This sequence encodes CASSAEPLPTDTQYF.

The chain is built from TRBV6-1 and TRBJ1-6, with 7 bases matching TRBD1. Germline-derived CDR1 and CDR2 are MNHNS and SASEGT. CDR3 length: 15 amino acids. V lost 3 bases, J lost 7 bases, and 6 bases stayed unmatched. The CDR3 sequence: CASSERGQRNSPLHF. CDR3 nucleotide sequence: TGTGCCAGCAGTGAGAGGGGACAGCGGAATTCACCCCTCCACTTT.

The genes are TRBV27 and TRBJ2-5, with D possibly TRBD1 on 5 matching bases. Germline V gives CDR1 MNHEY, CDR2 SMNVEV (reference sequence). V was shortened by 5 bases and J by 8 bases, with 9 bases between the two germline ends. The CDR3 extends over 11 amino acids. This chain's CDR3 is CASSEGVTQYF. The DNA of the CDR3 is TGTGCCAGCAGTGAAGGGGTTACCCAGTACTTC.

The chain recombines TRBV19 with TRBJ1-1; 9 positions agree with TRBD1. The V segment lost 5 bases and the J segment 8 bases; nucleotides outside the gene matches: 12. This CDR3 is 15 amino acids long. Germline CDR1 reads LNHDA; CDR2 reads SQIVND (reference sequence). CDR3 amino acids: CASSAQGAAAEEAFF. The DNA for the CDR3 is TGTGCCAGTAGTGCACAGGGGGCTGCCGCTGAAGAAGCTTTCTTT.

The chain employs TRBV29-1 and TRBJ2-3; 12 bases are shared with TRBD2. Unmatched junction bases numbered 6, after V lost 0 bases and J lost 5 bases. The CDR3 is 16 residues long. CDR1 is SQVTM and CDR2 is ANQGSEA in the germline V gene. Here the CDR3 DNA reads TGCAGCGTTGAAGATCAGTCTAGCGGGAGGGTAGATACGCAGTATTTT. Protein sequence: CSVEDQSSGRVDTQYF.

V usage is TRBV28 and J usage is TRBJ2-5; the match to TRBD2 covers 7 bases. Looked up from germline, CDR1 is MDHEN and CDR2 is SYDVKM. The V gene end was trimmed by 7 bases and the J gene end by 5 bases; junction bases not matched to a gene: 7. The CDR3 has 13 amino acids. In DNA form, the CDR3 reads TGTGCCAGCACCCTGGGGGGGAGGGAGACCCAGTACTTC. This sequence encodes CASTLGGRETQYF.

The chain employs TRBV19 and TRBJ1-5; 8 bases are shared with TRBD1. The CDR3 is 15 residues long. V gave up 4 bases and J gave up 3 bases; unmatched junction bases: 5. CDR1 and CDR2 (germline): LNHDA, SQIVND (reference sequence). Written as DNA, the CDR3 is TGTGCCAGTAGTAGTGGACAGGGTTACAATCAGCCCCAGCATTTT. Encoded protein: CASSSGQGYNQPQHF.

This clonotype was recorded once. CDR3 sequence: CASSPILGNQPQHF. The CDR3 bases are TGTGCCAGCAGCCCAATCTTGGGCAATCAGCCCCAGCATTTT. J is TRBJ1-5 and V is TRBV7-9; no firm D call. The CDR3 contains 14 residues. Germline CDR1 SEHNR, CDR2 FQNEAQ (reference sequence). The V gene lost 5 bases and the J gene lost 2 bases, with 10 bases spanning the gap.

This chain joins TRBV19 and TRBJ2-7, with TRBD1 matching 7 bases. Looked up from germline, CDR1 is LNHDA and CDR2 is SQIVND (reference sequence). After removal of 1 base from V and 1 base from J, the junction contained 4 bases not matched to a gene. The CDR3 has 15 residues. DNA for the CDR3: TGTGCCAGTAGTATAGTGACAGGGTTATCCTACGAGCAGTACTTC. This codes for CASSIVTGLSYEQYF.

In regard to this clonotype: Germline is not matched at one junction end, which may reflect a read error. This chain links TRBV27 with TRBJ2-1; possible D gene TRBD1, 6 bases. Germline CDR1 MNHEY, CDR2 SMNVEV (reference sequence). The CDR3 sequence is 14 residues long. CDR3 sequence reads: CASNDRFYGNKQFF. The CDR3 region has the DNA TGTGCCAGCAATGACAGGTTCTACGGCAATAAGCAGTTCTTC.

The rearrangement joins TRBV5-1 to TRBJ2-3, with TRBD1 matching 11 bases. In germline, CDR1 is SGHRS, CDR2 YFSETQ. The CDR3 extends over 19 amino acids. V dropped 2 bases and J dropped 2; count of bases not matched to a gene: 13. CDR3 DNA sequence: TGCGCCAGCAGCTTTGGAGGACGAATTGGACAGGGGGCCACAGATACGCAGTATTTT. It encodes CASSFGGRIGQGATDTQYF.

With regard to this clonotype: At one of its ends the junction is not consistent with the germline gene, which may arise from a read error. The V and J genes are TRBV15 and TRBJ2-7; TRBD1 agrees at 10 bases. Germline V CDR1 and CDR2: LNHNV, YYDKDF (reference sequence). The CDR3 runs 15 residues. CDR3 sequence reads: CVTRRAGTGAYEQYF. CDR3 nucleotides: TGTGTCACCAGAAGAGCCGGGACAGGGGCCTACGAGCAGTACTTC.

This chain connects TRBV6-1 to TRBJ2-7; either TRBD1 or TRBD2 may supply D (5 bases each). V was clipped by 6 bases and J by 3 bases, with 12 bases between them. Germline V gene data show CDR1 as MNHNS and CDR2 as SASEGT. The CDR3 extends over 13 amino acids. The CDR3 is CASSTGPYYEQYF. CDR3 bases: TGTGCCAGCAGCACGGGACCGTACTACGAGCAGTACTTC.

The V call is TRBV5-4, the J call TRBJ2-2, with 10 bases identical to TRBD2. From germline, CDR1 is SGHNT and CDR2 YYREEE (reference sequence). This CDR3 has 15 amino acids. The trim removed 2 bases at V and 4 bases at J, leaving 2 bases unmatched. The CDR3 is CASSFRTSGTGELFF. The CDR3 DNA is TGTGCCAGCAGCTTCAGGACTAGCGGCACCGGGGAGCTGTTTTTT.

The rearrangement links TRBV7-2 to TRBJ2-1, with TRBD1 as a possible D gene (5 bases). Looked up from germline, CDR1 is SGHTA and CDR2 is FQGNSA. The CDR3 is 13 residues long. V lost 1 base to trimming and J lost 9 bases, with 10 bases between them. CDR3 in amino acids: CASSLGAGFEQFF. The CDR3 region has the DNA TGTGCCAGCAGCTTAGGGGCAGGGTTTGAGCAGTTCTTC.

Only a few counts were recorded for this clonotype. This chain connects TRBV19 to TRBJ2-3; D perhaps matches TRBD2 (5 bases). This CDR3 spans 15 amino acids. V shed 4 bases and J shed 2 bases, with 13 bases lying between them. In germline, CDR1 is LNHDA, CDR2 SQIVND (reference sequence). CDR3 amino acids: CASSRAGINTDTQYF. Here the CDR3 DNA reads TGTGCCAGTAGTAGGGCCGGGATTAACACAGATACGCAGTATTTT.

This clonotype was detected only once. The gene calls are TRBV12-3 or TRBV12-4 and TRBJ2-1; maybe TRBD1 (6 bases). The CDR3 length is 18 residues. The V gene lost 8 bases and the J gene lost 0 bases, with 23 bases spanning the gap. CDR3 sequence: CASGAGASLPGSYNEQFF. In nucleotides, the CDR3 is TGTGCCAGCGGAGCAGGGGCTAGCCTCCCCGGCTCCTACAATGAGCAGTTCTTC.

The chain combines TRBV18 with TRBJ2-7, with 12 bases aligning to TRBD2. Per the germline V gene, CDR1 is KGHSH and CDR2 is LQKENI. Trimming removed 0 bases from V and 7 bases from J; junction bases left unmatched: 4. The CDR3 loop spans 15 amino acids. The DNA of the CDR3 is TGTGCCAGCTCACCACCGACTAGCGGGAGCAGTGAGCAGTACTTC. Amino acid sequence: CASSPPTSGSSEQYF.

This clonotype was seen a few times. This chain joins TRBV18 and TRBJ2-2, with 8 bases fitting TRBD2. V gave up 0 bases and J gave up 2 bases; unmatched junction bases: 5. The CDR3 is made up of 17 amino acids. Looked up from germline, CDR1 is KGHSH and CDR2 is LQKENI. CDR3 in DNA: TGTGCCAGCTCACCACCGATGGCGGGAGGCAACACCGGGGAGCTGTTTTTT. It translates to CASSPPMAGGNTGELFF.

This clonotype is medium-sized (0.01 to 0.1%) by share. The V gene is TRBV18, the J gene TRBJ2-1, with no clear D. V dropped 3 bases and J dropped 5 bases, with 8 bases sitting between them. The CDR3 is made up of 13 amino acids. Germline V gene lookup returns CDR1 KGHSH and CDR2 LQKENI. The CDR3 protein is CASSPNVDNEQFF. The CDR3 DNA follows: TGTGCCAGCTCACCCAACGTCGACAATGAGCAGTTCTTC.

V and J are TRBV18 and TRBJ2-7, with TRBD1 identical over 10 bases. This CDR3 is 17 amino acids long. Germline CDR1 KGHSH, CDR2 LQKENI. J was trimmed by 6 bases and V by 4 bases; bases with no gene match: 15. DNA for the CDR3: TGTGCCAGCTCACTCGAATATCCGGGACAGGGGTGGATCGAGCAGTACTTC. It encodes CASSLEYPGQGWIEQYF.

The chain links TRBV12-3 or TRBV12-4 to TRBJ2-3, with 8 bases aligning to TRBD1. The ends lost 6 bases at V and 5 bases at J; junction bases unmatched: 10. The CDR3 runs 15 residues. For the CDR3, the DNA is TGTGCCAGCAGACGAGGGACAGGAAAGAGAGATACGCAGTATTTT. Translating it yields CASRRGTGKRDTQYF.

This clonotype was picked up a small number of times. The CDR3 reads CASSQLEDTQYF. In DNA, the CDR3 is TGTGCCAGCAGTCAACTAGAAGATACGCAGTATTTT. The V and J genes are TRBV7-9 and TRBJ2-3, with TRBD2 as a possible D gene (5 bases). The CDR3 has 12 residues. V was pared by 6 bases and J by 5 bases, with 9 bases between. CDR1 is SEHNR, CDR2 FQNEAQ, per germline (reference sequence).